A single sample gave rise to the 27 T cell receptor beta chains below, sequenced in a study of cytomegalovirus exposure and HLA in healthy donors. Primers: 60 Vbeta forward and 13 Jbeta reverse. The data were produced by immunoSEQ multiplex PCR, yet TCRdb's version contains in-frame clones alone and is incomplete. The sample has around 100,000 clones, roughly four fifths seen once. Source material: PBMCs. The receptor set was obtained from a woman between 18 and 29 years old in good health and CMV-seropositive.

CDR3: CASSPGQGHQPQHF. Here the CDR3 DNA reads TGCGCCAGCAGCCCGGGACAGGGGCATCAGCCCCAGCATTTT. V gene TRBV5-1 combines with J gene TRBJ1-5, with 10 positions matching TRBD1. The germline V gene encodes CDR1 SGHRS and CDR2 YFSETQ. This CDR3 is 14 amino acids long. Germline trimming cut 4 bases from V and 5 bases from J; bases unmatched to any gene: 3.

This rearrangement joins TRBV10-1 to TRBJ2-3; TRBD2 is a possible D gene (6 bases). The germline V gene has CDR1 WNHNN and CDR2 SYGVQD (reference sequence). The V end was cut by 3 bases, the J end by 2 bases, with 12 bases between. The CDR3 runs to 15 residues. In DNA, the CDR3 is TGCGCCAGCAGTGAAGGACTATCCCACACAGATACGCAGTATTTT. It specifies CASSEGLSHTDTQYF.

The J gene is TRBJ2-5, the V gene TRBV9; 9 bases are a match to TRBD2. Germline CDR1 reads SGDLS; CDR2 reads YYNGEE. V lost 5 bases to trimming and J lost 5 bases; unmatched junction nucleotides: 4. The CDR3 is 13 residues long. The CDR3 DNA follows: TGTGCCAGCAGTTCTAGCGGGGCGGAGACCCAGTACTTC. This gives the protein CASSSSGAETQYF.

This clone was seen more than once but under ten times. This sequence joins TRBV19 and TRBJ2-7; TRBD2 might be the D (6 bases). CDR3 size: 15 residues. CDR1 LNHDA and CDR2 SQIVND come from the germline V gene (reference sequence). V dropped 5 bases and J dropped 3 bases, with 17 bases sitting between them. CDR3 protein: CASSLLGGVVYEQYF. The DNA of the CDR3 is TGTGCCAGTAGTTTACTTGGCGGGGTTGTCTACGAGCAGTACTTC.

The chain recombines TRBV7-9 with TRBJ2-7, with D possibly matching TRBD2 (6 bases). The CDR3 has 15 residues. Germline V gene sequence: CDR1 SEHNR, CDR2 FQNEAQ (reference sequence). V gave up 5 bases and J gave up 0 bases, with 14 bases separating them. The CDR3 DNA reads TGTGCCAGCAGCATTGGGACTCCGAGCTCCTACGAGCAGTACTTC. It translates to CASSIGTPSSYEQYF.

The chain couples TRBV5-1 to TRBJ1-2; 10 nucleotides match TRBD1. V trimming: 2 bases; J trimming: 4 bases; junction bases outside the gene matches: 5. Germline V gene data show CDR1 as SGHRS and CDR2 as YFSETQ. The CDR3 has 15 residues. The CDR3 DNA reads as TGCGCCAGCAGCTTCGGACAGGGGGTGGGCTATGGCTACACCTTC. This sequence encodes CASSFGQGVGYGYTF.

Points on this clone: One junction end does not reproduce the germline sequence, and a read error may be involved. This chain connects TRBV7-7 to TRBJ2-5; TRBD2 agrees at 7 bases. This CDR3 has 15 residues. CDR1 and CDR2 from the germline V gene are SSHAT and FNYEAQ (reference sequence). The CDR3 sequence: CASSLSSGYQETQYF. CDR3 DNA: TGTGCTAGCAGCTTATCTAGCGGATACCAAGAGACCCAGTACTTC. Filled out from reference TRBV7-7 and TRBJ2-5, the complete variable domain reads GAGVSQSPRYKVTKRGQDVTLRCDPISSHATLYWYQQALGQGPEFLTYFNYEAQPDKSGLPSDRFSAERPEGSISTLTIQRTEQRDSAMYRCASSLSSGYQETQYFGPGTRLLVL.

The CDR3 DNA is TGCAGCGTGGCAACAGGGCTGGGAACCTACGAGCAGTACTTC. Encoded protein: CSVATGLGTYEQYF. The chain uses TRBV29-1 and TRBJ2-5; D might be TRBD1 (6 bases). The end of the DNA fits TRBJ2-7 better, so the J call may be wrong. The germline gives CDR1 SQVTM, CDR2 ANQGSEA. The CDR3 sequence is 14 residues long.

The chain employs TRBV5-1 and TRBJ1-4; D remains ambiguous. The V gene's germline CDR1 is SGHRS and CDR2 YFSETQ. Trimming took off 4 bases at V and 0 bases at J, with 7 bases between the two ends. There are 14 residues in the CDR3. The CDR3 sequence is CASSGGATNEKLFF. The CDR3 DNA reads TGCGCCAGCAGCGGAGGAGCAACTAATGAAAAACTGTTTTTT.

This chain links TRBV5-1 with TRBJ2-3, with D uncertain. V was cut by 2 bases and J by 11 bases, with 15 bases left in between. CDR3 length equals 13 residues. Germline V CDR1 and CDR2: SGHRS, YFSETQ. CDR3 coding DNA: TGCGCCAGCAGCTTCGGTCCCATTGAGGAGCAGTATTTT. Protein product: CASSFGPIEEQYF.

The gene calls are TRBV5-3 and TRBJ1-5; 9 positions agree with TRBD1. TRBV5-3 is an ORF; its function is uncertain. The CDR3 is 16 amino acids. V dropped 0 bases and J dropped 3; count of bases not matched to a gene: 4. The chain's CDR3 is CARSLGGQGNNQPQHF. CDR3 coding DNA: TGTGCCAGAAGCTTGGGAGGACAGGGGAACAATCAGCCCCAGCATTTT.

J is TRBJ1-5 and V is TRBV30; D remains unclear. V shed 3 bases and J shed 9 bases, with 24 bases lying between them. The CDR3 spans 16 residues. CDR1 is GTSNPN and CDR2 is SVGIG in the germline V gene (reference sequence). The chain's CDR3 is CAWRPSREEVQGPQHF. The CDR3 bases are TGTGCCTGGAGACCCTCACGAGAAGAGGTACAAGGGCCCCAGCATTTT.

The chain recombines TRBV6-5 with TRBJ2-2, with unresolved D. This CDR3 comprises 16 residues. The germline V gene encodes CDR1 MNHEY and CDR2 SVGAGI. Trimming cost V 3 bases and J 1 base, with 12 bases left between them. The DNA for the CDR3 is TGTGCCAGCAGTTATGAGTCCGGCGGGAACACCGGGGAGCTGTTTTTT. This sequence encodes CASSYESGGNTGELFF.

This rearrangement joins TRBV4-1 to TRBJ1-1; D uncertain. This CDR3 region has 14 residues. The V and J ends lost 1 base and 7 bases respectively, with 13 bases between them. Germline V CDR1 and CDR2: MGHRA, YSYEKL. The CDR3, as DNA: TGCGCCAGCAGCCAAGTCGTCCCGAGAGGTGAAGCTTTCTTT. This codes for CASSQVVPRGEAFF.

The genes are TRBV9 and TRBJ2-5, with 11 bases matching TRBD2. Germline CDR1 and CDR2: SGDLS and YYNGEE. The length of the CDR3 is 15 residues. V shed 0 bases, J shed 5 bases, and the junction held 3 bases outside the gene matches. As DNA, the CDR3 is TGTGCCAGCAGCGTAGGTATAGCGGGAGGGGAGACCCAGTACTTC. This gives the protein CASSVGIAGGETQYF.

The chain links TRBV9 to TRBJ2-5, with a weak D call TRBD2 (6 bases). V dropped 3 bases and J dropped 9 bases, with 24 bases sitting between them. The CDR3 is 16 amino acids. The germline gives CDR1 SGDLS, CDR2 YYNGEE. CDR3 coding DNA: TGTGCCAGCAGCGCGGAGGAGGGACCCCTAAGTCTAGCCCAGTACTTC. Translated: CASSAEEGPLSLAQYF.

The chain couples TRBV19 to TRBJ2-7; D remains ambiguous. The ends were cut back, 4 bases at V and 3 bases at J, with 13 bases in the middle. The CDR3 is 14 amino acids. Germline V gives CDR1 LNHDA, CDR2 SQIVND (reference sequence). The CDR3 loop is CASSTTAVFYEQYF. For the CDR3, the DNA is TGTGCCAGTAGTACTACGGCGGTATTCTACGAGCAGTACTTC.

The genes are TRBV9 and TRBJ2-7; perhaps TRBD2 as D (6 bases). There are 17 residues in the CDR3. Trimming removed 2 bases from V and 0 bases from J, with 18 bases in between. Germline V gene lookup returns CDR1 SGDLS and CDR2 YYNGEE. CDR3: CASSVRDSMLRSYEQYF. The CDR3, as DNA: TGTGCCAGCAGCGTCCGGGACTCAATGCTTCGCTCCTACGAGCAGTACTTC.

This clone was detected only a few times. The CDR3 DNA reads TGTGCCAGCAGTGAACGCACAGGGGAGATAGAGACCCAGTACTTC. Protein sequence: CASSERTGEIETQYF. The chain links TRBV25-1 to TRBJ2-5, with 7 bases that match TRBD1. From germline, CDR1 is MGHDK and CDR2 SYGVNS. The ends lost 2 bases at V and 4 bases at J; junction bases unmatched: 7. The CDR3 consists of 15 residues.

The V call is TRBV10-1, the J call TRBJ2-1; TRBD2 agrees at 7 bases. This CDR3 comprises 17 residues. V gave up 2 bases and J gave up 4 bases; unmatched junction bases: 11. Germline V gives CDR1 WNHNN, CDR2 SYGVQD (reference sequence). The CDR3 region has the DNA TGCGCCAGCAGTGAGAACTATGCGGGAGCAGGATACAATGAGCAGTTCTTC. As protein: CASSENYAGAGYNEQFF.

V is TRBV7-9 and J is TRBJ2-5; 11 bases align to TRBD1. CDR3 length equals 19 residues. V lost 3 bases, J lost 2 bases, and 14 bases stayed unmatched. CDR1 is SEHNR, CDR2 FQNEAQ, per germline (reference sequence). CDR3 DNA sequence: TGTGCCAGCAGCTTGGACAGGGGGCGCCCGAAACGAGGACAAGAGACCCAGTACTTC. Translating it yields CASSLDRGRPKRGQETQYF.

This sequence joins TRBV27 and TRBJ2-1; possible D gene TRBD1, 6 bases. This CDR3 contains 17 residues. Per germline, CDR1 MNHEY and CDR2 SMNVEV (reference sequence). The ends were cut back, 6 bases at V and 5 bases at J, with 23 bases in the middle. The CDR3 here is CASRPNPTGPLHNEQFF. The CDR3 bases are TGTGCCAGCAGACCAAACCCTACAGGGCCCCTGCACAATGAGCAGTTCTTC.

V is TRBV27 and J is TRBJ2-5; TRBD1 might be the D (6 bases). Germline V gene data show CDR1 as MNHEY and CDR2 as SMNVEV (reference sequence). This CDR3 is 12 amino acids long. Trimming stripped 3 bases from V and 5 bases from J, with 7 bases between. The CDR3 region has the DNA TGTGCCAGCAGTTTTGGGGGCGAGACCCAGTACTTC. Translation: CASSFGGETQYF.

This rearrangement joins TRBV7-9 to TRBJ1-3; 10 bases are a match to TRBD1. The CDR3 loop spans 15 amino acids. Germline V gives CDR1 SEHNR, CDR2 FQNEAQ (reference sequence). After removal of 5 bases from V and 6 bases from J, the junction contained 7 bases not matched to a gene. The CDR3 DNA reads TGTGCCAGCAGCAAACGACAGGGGGCAGAAAACACCATATATTTT. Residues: CASSKRQGAENTIYF.

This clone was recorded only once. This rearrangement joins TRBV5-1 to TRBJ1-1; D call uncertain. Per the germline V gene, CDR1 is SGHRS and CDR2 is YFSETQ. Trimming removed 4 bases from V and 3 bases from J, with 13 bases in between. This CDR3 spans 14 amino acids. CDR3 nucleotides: TGCGCCAGCAGCCCGGGGAACGTGTACACTGAAGCTTTCTTT. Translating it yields CASSPGNVYTEAFF.

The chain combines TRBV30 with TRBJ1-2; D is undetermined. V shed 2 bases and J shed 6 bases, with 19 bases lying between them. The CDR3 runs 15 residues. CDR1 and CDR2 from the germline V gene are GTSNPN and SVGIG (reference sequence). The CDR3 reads CAWSWAAALINGYTF. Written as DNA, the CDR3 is TGTGCCTGGAGTTGGGCAGCAGCACTCATTAATGGCTACACCTTC.

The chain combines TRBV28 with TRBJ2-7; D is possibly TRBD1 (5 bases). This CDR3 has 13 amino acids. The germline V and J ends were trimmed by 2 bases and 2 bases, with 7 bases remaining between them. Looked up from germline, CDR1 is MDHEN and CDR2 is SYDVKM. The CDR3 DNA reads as TGTGCCAGCAGTTTAACAGGTCCCTACGAGCAGTACTTC. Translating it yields CASSLTGPYEQYF.